This TCR beta chain was retrieved from a study of blood T cells in healthy people across ages. Peripheral blood samples of 9 to 10 milliliters were drawn from each donor. Looked up from germline, CDR1 is MNHNS and CDR2 is SASEGT. CDR3 length equals 14 residues. V was shortened by 6 bases and J by 8 bases, with 19 bases between the two germline ends. This clonotype has a handful of counts. It was with a sample-barcoded 5' primer and a J-beta primer mix that a second PCR of roughly 7 to 12 cycles was run. Each CDR3 protein gets one entry after TCRdb re-called the 5' RACE reads with MiXCR. The sample shows fewer than 1.5 million distinct CDR3 sequences, about 43% of them seen only once.

Sequencing was done on a sample of blood. The chain has TRBV6-1 and TRBJ1-1, with a weak D call TRBD1 (5 bases). The sequence was collected from a woman under 30 in good health. CDR3 DNA sequence: TGTGCCAGCAGCCTCGTGCACGACAGATCCGAAGCTTTCTTT. Amino acids: CASSLVHDRSEAFF.